The source of this T cell receptor (beta chain) is a study of tissue T cells after allogeneic stem cell transplantation. Study-wide points: Within patients, tissue anatomy strongly shaped TCR repertoire composition. Limitations included a small, clinically heterogeneous cohort and limited sampling depth.

The data were produced by immunoSEQ multiplex PCR, yet TCRdb's version contains in-frame clones alone and is incomplete. The sample includes some 10,000 clones, more than 30% seen only once; the top ten take less than 2%. The table lists this clone with a few counts. Its antigen is still unknown. The gene symbols are mouse symbols. The DNA ends 1 residue before the CDR3 does, and the rest of the CDR3 is filled in from the germline J gene. Described time point: mouse harvest day 7 after allogeneic transplant. The graft held 10^6 splenic CD5+ T cells and 10^7 T-cell-depleted bone marrow cells. CDR3 length: 13 amino acids. Germline V gives CDR1 FNHDT, CDR2 SITEND (reference sequence). Unmatched junction bases numbered 1, after V lost 2 bases and J lost 6 bases.

The clonotype comes from a female BALB/c mouse given C57BL/6 T cells with graft-versus-host disease after an allogeneic hematopoietic cell transplant. The rearrangement links TRBV19 to TRBJ2-7; 11 bases line up with TRBD1. The sequencing input was skin. CDR3 loop: CASSMGQGVEQYF. CDR3 DNA, as far as it was read: TGTGCCAGCAGTATGGGACAGGGGGTTGAACAGTAC.